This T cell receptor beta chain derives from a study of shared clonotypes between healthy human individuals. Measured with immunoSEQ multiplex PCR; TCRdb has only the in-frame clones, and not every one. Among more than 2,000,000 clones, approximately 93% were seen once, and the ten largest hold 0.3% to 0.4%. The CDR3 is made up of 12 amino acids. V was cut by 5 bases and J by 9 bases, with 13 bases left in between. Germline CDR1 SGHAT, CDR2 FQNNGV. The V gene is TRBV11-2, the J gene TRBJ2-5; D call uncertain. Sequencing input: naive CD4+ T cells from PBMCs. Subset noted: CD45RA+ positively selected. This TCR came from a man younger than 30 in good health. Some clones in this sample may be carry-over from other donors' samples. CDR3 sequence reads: CASSSPLGAQYF. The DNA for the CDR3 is TGTGCCAGCAGCAGCCCGCTCGGCGCCCAGTACTTC.